A selection of T cell receptor beta chains follows, all from one sample in a study of blood T cell repertoires in COVID-19. TCRdb's copy holds only in-frame clones and misses some; the assay was immunoSEQ multiplex PCR. The data show 210,000 or so clones, with approximately 90% seen just once and less than 7.5% held by the top ten. The sample was peripheral blood. The source of these receptors is a woman between 40 and 50 years old who had recovered from COVID-19. The CDR3 runs from the conserved cysteine through the conserved F or W. D genes are given only for firm matches. The size entry is marked missing in some rows and otherwise reads once, few, many or a size class.

TRBV30	once	NA	13	TRBJ2-6	CAWTRGGANVLTF	TGTGCCTGGACTAGGGGTGGGGCCAACGTCCTGACTTTC
TRBV9	NA	TRBD1	15	TRBJ1-2	CASSPRQGVDYGYTF	TGTGCCAGCAGCCCCCGACAGGGGGTTGACTATGGCTACACCTTC
TRBV19	NA	NA	17	TRBJ1-6	CASSPDLFGEVDSPLHF	TGTGCCAGTAGTCCCGATCTATTCGGGGAGGTCGATTCACCCCTCCACTTT
TRBV18	NA	TRBD1	19	TRBJ1-5	CASSPSAAGGVWSNQPQHF	TGTGCCAGCTCACCCTCGGCCGCAGGGGGCGTTTGGAGCAATCAGCCCCAGCATTTT
TRBV9	NA	TRBD2	18	TRBJ2-1	CASSVRPSGRVNYNEQFF	TGTGCCAGCAGCGTGAGACCTAGCGGGCGGGTAAACTACAATGAGCAGTTCTTC
TRBV10-3	NA	TRBD2	16	TRBJ2-2	CAISPGLAGGTGELFF	TGTGCCATCAGCCCGGGACTAGCGGGAGGAACCGGGGAGCTGTTTTTT
TRBV5-1	NA	TRBD1	16	TRBJ1-2	CASSLVGQIANYGYTF	TGCGCCAGCAGCCTTGTGGGACAGATAGCTAACTATGGCTACACCTTC
TRBV19	NA	NA	17	TRBJ1-1	CASSSQRGLDGDTEAFF	TGTGCCAGTAGTAGTCAAAGGGGCCTGGATGGAGATACTGAAGCTTTCTTT
TRBV3-1/TRBV3-2	NA	TRBD2	18	TRBJ2-3	CASSQGLGLAGPTDTQYF	TGTGCCAGCAGCCAGGGTTTGGGACTAGCGGGGCCCACAGATACGCAGTATTTT
TRBV11-2	NA	TRBD2	13	TRBJ2-1	CASSRREDNEQFF	TGTGCCAGCAGCCGGCGGGAGGACAATGAGCAGTTCTTC
TRBV29-1	NA	TRBD1	16	TRBJ1-5	CSVVVDTGVGNQPQHF	TGCAGCGTTGTCGTTGACACAGGGGTCGGCAATCAGCCCCAGCATTTT
TRBV25-1	NA	TRBD2	18	TRBJ2-1	CASSDSTSGRSSYNEQFF	TGTGCCAGCAGTGATTCCACTAGCGGGAGGAGCTCCTACAATGAGCAGTTCTTC
TRBV27	NA	TRBD1	11	TRBJ1-1	CASSGGTEAFF	TGTGCCAGCTCAGGGGGCACTGAAGCTTTCTTT
TRBV5-6	NA	NA	13	TRBJ1-1	CASSWVGGTEAFF	TGTGCCAGCAGCTGGGTTGGAGGCACTGAAGCTTTCTTT
TRBV9	once	NA	15	TRBJ2-7	CASSVGSGYRYEQYF	TGTGCCAGCAGCGTAGGTTCAGGGTATCGGTACGAGCAGTACTTC
TRBV28	NA	NA	15	TRBJ2-2	CASSAQATNTGELFF	TGTGCCAGCAGTGCCCAAGCAACGAACACCGGGGAGCTGTTTTTT
TRBV7-9	NA	NA	14	TRBJ1-5	CASSLTGNNQPQHF	TGTGCCAGCAGCTTAACAGGGAACAATCAGCCCCAGCATTTT
TRBV7-9	NA	NA	15	TRBJ2-2	CASSPSVANTGELFF	TGTGCCAGCAGCCCAAGCGTGGCGAACACCGGGGAGCTGTTTTTT
TRBV6-5	NA	NA	15	TRBJ1-2	CASSYSGGRAGGYTF	TGTGCCAGCAGTTACTCGGGAGGGCGCGCGGGAGGCTACACCTTC
TRBV4-2	NA	NA	17	TRBJ1-2	CASSQDALGGGDYGYTF	TGTGCCAGCAGCCAAGATGCGTTGGGCGGGGGCGACTATGGCTACACCTTC
TRBV30	NA	NA	17	TRBJ1-4	CAWSVRGYPGVNEKLFF	TGTGCCTGGAGTGTACGGGGGTACCCGGGGGTTAATGAAAAACTGTTTTTT
TRBV2	NA	TRBD1	14	TRBJ1-6	CASSKDRVSSPLHF	TGTGCCAGCAGCAAGGACAGGGTTAGTTCACCCCTCCACTTT
TRBV30	few	NA	13	TRBJ1-4	CAWSVQGGEKLFF	TGTGCCTGGAGTGTACAGGGAGGGGAAAAACTGTTTTTT
TRBV7-2	NA	NA	14	TRBJ2-7	CASSRLSVQYEQYF	TGTGCCAGCAGCCGTTTATCGGTCCAATACGAGCAGTACTTC
TRBV3-1/TRBV3-2	NA	NA	14	TRBJ1-4	CASSQERQVEKLFF	TGTGCCAGCAGCCAAGAGAGACAGGTTGAAAAACTGTTTTTT
TRBV6-5	NA	NA	13	TRBJ1-5	CASRVGRNQPQHF	TGTGCCAGCAGAGTAGGGAGAAATCAGCCCCAGCATTTT
TRBV19	NA	TRBD1	13	TRBJ2-2	CASGQGNTGELFF	TGTGCCAGTGGACAGGGGAACACCGGGGAGCTGTTTTTT
TRBV5-6	NA	NA	14	TRBJ1-1	CASSLGSKTGQAFF	TGTGCCAGCAGCTTGGGAAGTAAGACAGGTCAAGCTTTCTTT
TRBV18	many	NA	13	TRBJ2-7	CASSPPAGLEQYF	TGTGCCAGCTCACCACCGGCAGGTCTCGAGCAGTACTTC
TRBV5-1	NA	NA	14	TRBJ1-1	CASSLGAVNTEAFF	TGCGCCAGCAGCTTGGGGGCCGTGAACACTGAAGCTTTCTTT
TRBV5-1	NA	NA	13	TRBJ1-6	CASSLNRDSPLHF	TGCGCCAGCAGCTTGAACAGGGATTCACCCCTCCACTTT
TRBV2	NA	TRBD1	14	TRBJ2-1	CASSDRGQNNEQFF	TGTGCCAGCAGTGACAGGGGGCAAAACAATGAGCAGTTCTTC
TRBV24-1	NA	NA	11	TRBJ1-6	CATQGNSPLHF	TGTGCCACCCAGGGGAACTCACCCCTCCACTTT
TRBV19	NA	NA	14	TRBJ2-1	CASSRRSGYNEQFF	TGTGCCAGTAGTCGGAGGTCGGGTTACAATGAGCAGTTCTTC
TRBV6-1	NA	NA	15	TRBJ2-7	CASSDPDRNSYEQYF	TGTGCCAGCAGTGACCCTGACAGAAACTCCTACGAGCAGTACTTC
TRBV6-5	NA	NA	15	TRBJ2-2	CATYGRGANTGELFF	TGTGCCACCTACGGCAGGGGCGCGAACACCGGGGAGCTGTTTTTT
TRBV30	NA	NA	13	TRBJ1-5	CAWSHSSGQPQHF	TGTGCCTGGAGTCATTCATCAGGCCAGCCCCAGCATTTT
TRBV5-4	NA	TRBD2	16	TRBJ2-7	CASSRGTSGIPYEQYF	TGTGCCAGCAGCCGTGGGACTAGCGGGATTCCTTACGAGCAGTACTTC
TRBV6-6	NA	TRBD1	15	TRBJ2-3	CASRTGDRDTDTQYF	TGTGCCAGCAGGACGGGGGACAGGGACACAGATACGCAGTATTTT
TRBV27	NA	TRBD2	18	TRBJ2-1	CASSPPGLAGAPGGEQFF	TGTGCCAGCAGTCCCCCCGGACTAGCGGGAGCTCCTGGGGGTGAGCAGTTCTTC
TRBV11-2	once	NA	15	TRBJ2-2	CASSRTLDSTGELFF	TGTGCCAGCAGCCGAACCCTTGACAGCACCGGGGAGCTGTTTTTT
TRBV5-1	NA	NA	14	TRBJ2-5	CASSFGRVQETQYF	TGCGCCAGCAGCTTTGGGCGGGTCCAAGAGACCCAGTACTTC
TRBV5-1	once	NA	13	TRBJ2-1	CATSPSSYNEQFF	TGCGCCACCTCCCCGAGCTCCTACAATGAGCAGTTCTTC
TRBV6-6	NA	TRBD2	15	TRBJ2-3	CASSYLSTSKDTQYF	TGTGCCAGCAGTTACTTGTCGACTAGCAAGGATACGCAGTATTTT